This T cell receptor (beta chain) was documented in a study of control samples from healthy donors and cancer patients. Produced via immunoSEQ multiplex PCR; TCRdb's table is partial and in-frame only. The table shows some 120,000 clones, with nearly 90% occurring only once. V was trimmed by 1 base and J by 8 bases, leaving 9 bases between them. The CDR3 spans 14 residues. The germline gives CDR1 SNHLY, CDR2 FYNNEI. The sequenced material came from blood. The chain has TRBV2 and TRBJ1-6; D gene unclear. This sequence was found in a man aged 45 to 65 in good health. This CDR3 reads CASSEVGSDSPLHF. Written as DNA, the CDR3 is TGTGCCAGCAGTGAAGTGGGTAGTGATTCACCCCTCCACTTT.